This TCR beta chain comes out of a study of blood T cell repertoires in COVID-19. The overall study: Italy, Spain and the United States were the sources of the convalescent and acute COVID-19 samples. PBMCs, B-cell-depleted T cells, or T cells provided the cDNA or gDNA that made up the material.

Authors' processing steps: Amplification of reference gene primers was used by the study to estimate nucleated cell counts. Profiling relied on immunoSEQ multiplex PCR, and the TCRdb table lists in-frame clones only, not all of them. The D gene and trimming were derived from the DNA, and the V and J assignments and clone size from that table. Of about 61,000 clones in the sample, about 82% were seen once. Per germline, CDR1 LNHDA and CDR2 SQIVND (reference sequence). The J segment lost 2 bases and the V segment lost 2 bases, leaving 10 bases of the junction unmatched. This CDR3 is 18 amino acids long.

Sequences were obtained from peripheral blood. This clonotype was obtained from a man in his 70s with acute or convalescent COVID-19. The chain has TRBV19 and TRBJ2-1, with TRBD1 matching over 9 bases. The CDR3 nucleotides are TGTGCCAGTAGTATACGCGAACAGGGGGCTAGACCCTACAATGAGCAGTTCTTC. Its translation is CASSIREQGARPYNEQFF.